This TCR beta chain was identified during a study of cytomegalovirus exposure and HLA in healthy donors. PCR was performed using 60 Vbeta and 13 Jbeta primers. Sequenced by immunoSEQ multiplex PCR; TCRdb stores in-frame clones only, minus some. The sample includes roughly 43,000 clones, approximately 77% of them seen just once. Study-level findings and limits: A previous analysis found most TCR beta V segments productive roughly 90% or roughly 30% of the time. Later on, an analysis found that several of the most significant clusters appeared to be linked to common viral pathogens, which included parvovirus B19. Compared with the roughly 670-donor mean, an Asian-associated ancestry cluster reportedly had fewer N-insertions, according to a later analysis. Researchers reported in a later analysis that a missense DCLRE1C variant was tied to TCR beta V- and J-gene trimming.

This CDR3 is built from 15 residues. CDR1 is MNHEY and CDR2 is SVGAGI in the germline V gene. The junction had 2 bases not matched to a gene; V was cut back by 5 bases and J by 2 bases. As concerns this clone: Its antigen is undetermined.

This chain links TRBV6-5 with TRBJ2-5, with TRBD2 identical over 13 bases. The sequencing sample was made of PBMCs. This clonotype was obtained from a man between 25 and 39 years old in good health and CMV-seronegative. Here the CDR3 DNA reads TGTGCCAGCAGTCCACTAGCGGGGGGGCAAGAGACCCAGTACTTC. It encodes CASSPLAGGQETQYF.